This is a list of T cell receptor beta chains from one sample in a study of PD-1 blockade in mismatch repair-deficient tumors. Only in-frame clones appear in the TCRdb table, and some are missing; sequencing was by immunoSEQ multiplex PCR. The profile shows about 79,000 clones, about four fifths of them singletons. This specimen was peripheral blood, taken 44 weeks after starting pembrolizumab. These receptors all stem from an adult with mismatch repair-deficient cancer. Both conserved end residues are part of each CDR3. A D gene is named only where the DNA matches it firmly. Clone size is not always given. Where it is, it says once, few, many or a class for expanded clones.

D gene,J gene,clone size,V gene,CDR3 protein,CDR3 DNA
TRBD2,TRBJ2-3,.,TRBV6-1,CASSGGLLNGGDTQYF,TGTGCCAGCAGTGGGGGACTACTAAATGGTGGAGATACGCAGTATTTT
.,TRBJ1-4,.,TRBV7-2,CASRPVFGSLNEKLFF,TGTGCCAGCAGGCCCGTATTCGGCAGCCTAAATGAAAAACTGTTTTTT
.,TRBJ2-7,.,TRBV7-2,CASSISQGISYEQYF,TGTGCCAGCAGCATTTCACAGGGTATATCCTACGAGCAGTACTTC
.,TRBJ2-1,once,TRBV14,CASSRTVKGEQFF,TGTGCCAGCAGCCGTACGGTGAAGGGTGAGCAGTTCTTC
TRBD1,TRBJ2-7,once,TRBV30,CAWDWGQGQEQYF,TGTGCCTGGGACTGGGGACAGGGCCAAGAGCAGTACTTC
TRBD1,TRBJ2-2,.,TRBV27,CASSFSGTGRKAGELFF,TGTGCCAGCAGTTTTTCCGGGACAGGGCGGAAAGCCGGGGAGCTGTTTTTT
TRBD1,TRBJ2-7,few,TRBV2,CASSDGQGPYEQYF,TGTGCCAGCAGTGACGGACAGGGACCCTACGAGCAGTACTTC
TRBD2,TRBJ2-2,.,TRBV9,CASSVGPGRERRYTGELFF,TGTGCCAGCAGCGTAGGGCCAGGGAGGGAGCGTCGTTACACCGGGGAGCTGTTTTTT
.,TRBJ2-3,.,TRBV27,CASSTSREIRTDTQYF,TGTGCCAGCAGTACAAGCCGGGAAATTCGCACAGATACGCAGTATTTT
TRBD1,TRBJ2-7,.,TRBV5-1,CASSPALRTGGDEQYF,TGCGCCAGCAGTCCGGCCCTCAGGACAGGGGGCGACGAGCAGTACTTC
TRBD1,TRBJ2-4,.,TRBV19,CASIPAGTGVNIQYF,TGTGCCAGTATCCCCGCAGGGACAGGGGTAAACATTCAGTACTTC
.,TRBJ1-1,.,TRBV30,CAWSVGRLNTEAFF,TGTGCCTGGAGTGTGGGAAGGCTGAACACTGAAGCTTTCTTT
TRBD2,TRBJ2-1,.,TRBV9,CASSGGGGPPNEQFF,TGTGCCAGCAGCGGGGGGGGAGGGCCCCCCAATGAGCAGTTCTTC
.,TRBJ2-3,.,TRBV5-1,CASSDPSGTDTQYF,TGCGCCAGCAGCGATCCTTCCGGCACAGATACGCAGTATTTT
.,TRBJ2-3,.,TRBV14,CASSLLSHLASSADTQYF,TGTGCCAGCAGCCTTCTTTCCCACTTAGCTAGTTCTGCAGATACGCAGTATTTT
.,TRBJ1-2,.,TRBV19,CASSTGSGGYTF,TGTGCCAGTAGTACAGGGTCCGGCGGCTACACCTTC
.,TRBJ1-2,.,TRBV12-5,CASGLAGSHRHRANYGYTF,TGTGCTAGTGGTTTGGCAGGGTCTCATCGGCACCGAGCTAACTATGGCTACACCTTC
.,TRBJ1-2,once,TRBV28,CASSAGLANYGYTF,TGTGCCAGCAGTGCAGGGCTAGCTAACTATGGCTACACCTTC
.,TRBJ2-3,.,TRBV11-2,CASSLGYALDTQYF,TGTGCCAGCAGCTTAGGGTATGCGCTAGATACGCAGTATTTT
.,TRBJ2-3,.,TRBV7-6,CASSPKSRWGDTQYF,TGTGCCAGCAGCCCCAAATCTCGCTGGGGAGATACGCAGTATTTT
.,TRBJ2-1,.,TRBV18,CASSTATGTGNEQFF,TGTGCCAGCTCAACTGCTACCGGGACTGGGAATGAGCAGTTCTTC
.,TRBJ2-6,.,TRBV4-3,CASSQDRRGSGANVLTF,TGCGCCAGCAGCCAAGATCGTCGGGGATCTGGGGCCAACGTCCTGACTTTC
.,TRBJ2-7,.,TRBV30,CAWLGFYEQYF,TGTGCCTGGCTAGGCTTCTACGAGCAGTACTTC
.,TRBJ1-4,.,TRBV7-2,CASSSVPQGKLFF,TGTGCCAGCAGCTCGGTCCCCCAAGGAAAACTGTTTTTT
TRBD1,TRBJ1-2,few,TRBV28,CASSTGGDNYGYTF,TGTGCCAGCTCTACAGGGGGAGATAACTATGGCTACACCTTC
.,TRBJ2-2,.,TRBV27,CASSFITGELFF,TGTGCCAGCAGTTTTATAACCGGGGAGCTGTTTTTT
.,TRBJ2-7,.,TRBV27,CASSQLGSRGAYEQYF,TGTGCCAGCAGCCAGCTTGGGTCGAGGGGGGCGTACGAGCAGTACTTC
TRBD1,TRBJ2-5,.,TRBV7-9,CASSVRGKTQYF,TGTGCCAGCAGCGTCAGGGGGAAGACCCAGTACTTC
.,TRBJ1-4,.,TRBV7-9,CASRRKGPNEKLFF,TGTGCCAGCAGACGAAAGGGCCCAAACGAGAAACTGTTTTTT
.,TRBJ2-2,.,TRBV4-3,CASSQASGNTGELFF,TGCGCCAGCAGCCAAGCCTCAGGAAACACCGGGGAGCTGTTTTTT
.,TRBJ1-5,few,TRBV6-5,CASSSYFDQPQHF,TGTGCCAGCAGCTCCTATTTCGATCAGCCCCAGCATTTT
.,TRBJ2-5,.,TRBV5-8,CASSLGPSLQETQYF,TGTGCCAGCAGCTTAGGGCCCTCGTTACAAGAGACCCAGTACTTC
TRBD1,TRBJ1-5,.,TRBV5-1,CASSLVGTALGQHF,TGCGCCAGCAGCTTGGTTGGGACAGCCTTAGGGCAGCATTTT
TRBD1,TRBJ2-3,once,TRBV5-4,CASSFVGGPGDTQYF,TGTGCCAGCAGCTTTGTAGGGGGCCCTGGGGATACGCAGTATTTT
.,TRBJ2-2,.,TRBV7-2,CASSRRTQIGELFF,TGTGCCAGCAGCCGTCGGACACAGATCGGGGAGCTGTTTTTT